This TCR beta chain comes out of a study of cytotoxic CD8 clonotypes in ibrutinib-treated CLL. Looking at the study overall: Patients gave response samples after a median around twelve months of treatment, range 6 to 36. The samples contained approximately 280,000 productive templates on average. They also contained an average of roughly 99,000 productive rearrangements. General study results and limits: There were few public clonotypes, and on treatment they contracted or stayed stable. Patients had baseline clonality above age-matched healthy donors, and this clonality moved with circulating CD8+ T-cell counts.

The protocol was immunoSEQ multiplex PCR, while the TCRdb copy is restricted to in-frame clones and leaves out a portion. The data show about 300,000 clones, with less than 85% seen just once and about 5.7% held by the top ten. This clone has only a few counts. Antigen: not known. The CDR3 is 14 amino acids. The V segment lost 3 bases and the J segment 5 bases; nucleotides outside the gene matches: 7. Germline CDR1 SGHRS, CDR2 YFSETQ. The sequence derives from a human donor with chronic lymphocytic leukemia. Source: PBMCs, taken at disease progression, from a patient treated with ibrutinib. The V gene is TRBV5-1, the J gene TRBJ2-7; 8 nucleotides match TRBD1. CDR3 in DNA: TGCGCCAGCAGCTGGACAGGGACCCTGAACGAGCAGTACTTC. Its translation: CASSWTGTLNEQYF.